A single sample is the source of the 4 T cell receptor beta chains below, sequenced in a study of CD8 T cells in ankylosing spondylitis. TCRdb called the 5' RACE reads again in MiXCR, with one record for every CDR3 protein. The repertoire holds just over 300,000 distinct CDR3 sequences, with 20% as singletons. The sample was blood, either unsorted or a sorted T cell fraction (not recorded which). Source of these receptors: a female donor with ankylosing spondylitis or in good health (not recorded which).

This sequence joins TRBV6-5 and TRBJ1-2; 9 positions agree with TRBD1. This CDR3 comprises 15 residues. The V gene's germline CDR1 is MNHEY and CDR2 SVGAGI. With 0 bases clipped from V and 3 bases from J, the junction kept 2 bases outside the gene matches. CDR3 DNA: TGTGCCAGCAGTTACTCCTGGACAGGGGACTATGGCTACACCTTC. Amino acid sequence: CASSYSWTGDYGYTF.

The gene calls are TRBV14 and TRBJ2-1; maybe TRBD2 (6 bases). V was trimmed by 0 bases and J by 0 bases, leaving 9 bases between them. The CDR3 is 16 residues long. Germline CDR1 reads SGHDN; CDR2 reads FVKESK. CDR3 in amino acids: CASSQERGNSYNEQFF. For the CDR3, the DNA is TGTGCCAGCAGCCAAGAGCGGGGCAACTCCTACAATGAGCAGTTCTTC.

This clonotype appeared a few times. V gene TRBV12-3 or TRBV12-4 combines with J gene TRBJ1-5; D gene unclear. This CDR3 spans 14 amino acids. The V end was cut by 7 bases, the J end by 3 bases, with 13 bases between. CDR3 sequence reads: CASTLGRTNQPQHF. The DNA for the CDR3 is TGTGCCAGCACCCTAGGGAGAACCAATCAGCCCCAGCATTTT.

This chain uses TRBV28 with TRBJ2-3; TRBD2 is a possible D gene (5 bases). The CDR3 runs 15 residues. V dropped 2 bases and J dropped 9 bases, with 18 bases sitting between them. From germline, CDR1 is MDHEN and CDR2 SYDVKM. The CDR3 region is CASSLRTAASFTQYF. CDR3 nucleotide sequence: TGTGCCAGCAGTTTAAGAACAGCGGCTAGCTTCACGCAGTATTTT.